The rows below give T cell receptor beta chains drawn from one sample of a study of blood T cell repertoires in COVID-19. Measured with immunoSEQ multiplex PCR; TCRdb has only the in-frame clones, and not every one. The sample holds approximately 490,000 clones, about 85% seen once. The material sequenced was PBMCs or T cells enriched from blood (not recorded which). The receptor source for this set is a woman between 18 and 29 years old who had recovered from COVID-19. Both conserved end residues are part of each CDR3. Fields, in order: clone size, V gene, J gene, D gene, CDR3 protein, CDR3 DNA. The D gene is left open where the match is weak. Only some rows state a clone size, as once, few, many or a class for expanded clones.

size: .; V: TRBV7-9; J: TRBJ2-3; D: TRBD1; CDR3: CASSTPLPTTGDWGNTDTQYF; DNA: TGTGCCAGCAGCACCCCACTACCGACGACAGGGGACTGGGGGAACACAGATACGCAGTATTTT
size: few; V: TRBV12-5; J: TRBJ2-7; D: TRBD1; CDR3: CASGRTGGEAYEQYF; DNA: TGTGCTAGTGGCCGGACAGGGGGGGAAGCCTACGAGCAGTACTTC
size: .; V: TRBV18; J: TRBJ1-1; D: TRBD1; CDR3: CASSPKDDTGGRVGAFF; DNA: TGTGCCAGCTCACCAAAGGACGATACAGGGGGCCGAGTTGGAGCTTTCTTT
size: few; V: TRBV5-1; J: TRBJ1-5; D: .; CDR3: CASSLTGSNQPQHF; DNA: TGCGCCAGCAGCTTAACAGGGAGCAATCAGCCCCAGCATTTT
size: .; V: TRBV15; J: TRBJ2-3; D: .; CDR3: CATSREPGLRERDTQYF; DNA: TGTGCCACCAGCAGAGAGCCTGGACTGAGGGAAAGAGATACGCAGTATTTT
size: .; V: TRBV6-5; J: TRBJ2-1; D: .; CDR3: CASRILQNNEQFF; DNA: TGTGCCAGCAGAATACTACAAAACAATGAGCAGTTCTTC
size: .; V: TRBV19; J: TRBJ1-2; D: .; CDR3: CASVGEGPGGYTF; DNA: TGTGCCAGTGTGGGAGAAGGGCCAGGCGGCTACACCTTC
size: .; V: TRBV5-1; J: TRBJ2-5; D: .; CDR3: CASSLVTGGETQYF; DNA: TGCGCCAGCAGCTTGGTGACCGGGGGAGAGACCCAGTACTTC
size: .; V: TRBV3-1/TRBV3-2; J: TRBJ2-5; D: TRBD1; CDR3: CASSSPRGQETQYF; DNA: TGTGCCAGCAGCTCCCCCAGGGGGCAAGAGACCCAGTACTTC
size: once; V: TRBV28; J: TRBJ2-7; D: .; CDR3: CASSFSRAAREQYF; DNA: TGTGCCAGCAGTTTTTCCCGAGCCGCCCGGGAGCAGTACTTC